This is a list of T cell receptor beta chains from one sample in a study of OX40 agonist ivuxolimab in advanced cancers. Assay used: immunoSEQ multiplex PCR; TCRdb lists only in-frame clones, some missing. The data contain 48,000 or so clones, around 90% of them singletons. The source material was CD4+ or CD8+ T cells sorted from blood, sampled in a trial of the OX40 agonist ivuxolimab. Source of these receptors: an adult with an advanced solid tumor such as melanoma, head and neck, liver or kidney cancer. Both conserved end residues are part of each CDR3. The D gene is left open where the match is weak.

V	length	D	J	DNA	CDR3
TRBV11-2	15	TRBD1	TRBJ1-4	TGTGCCAGCAGCGCCCGACAGGGCCAGAGGGAAAAACTGTTTTTT	CASSARQGQREKLFF
TRBV10-3	13	.	TRBJ2-2	TGTGCCATCACCACAGGGAACACCGGGGAGCTGTTTTTT	CAITTGNTGELFF
TRBV7-9	12	.	TRBJ2-7	TGTGCCAGCAGCCAGGCGGGGTACGAGCAGTACTTC	CASSQAGYEQYF
TRBV7-9	12	.	TRBJ1-5	TGTGCCAGCAGCTTTGAAAGGCCGCCCCAGCATTTT	CASSFERPPQHF
TRBV6-5	13	TRBD1	TRBJ2-2	TGTGCCAGCAGTCCTAGGGGGCCGGGGGAGCTGTTTTTT	CASSPRGPGELFF
TRBV25-1	13	.	TRBJ1-1	TGTGCCACCCCCCCTCGGCGGAACACTGAAGCTTTCTTT	CATPPRRNTEAFF
TRBV2	14	TRBD2	TRBJ2-3	TGTGCCAGTCAGACTAGCGGGGGCACAGATACGCAGTATTTT	CASQTSGGTDTQYF
TRBV7-2	14	TRBD2	TRBJ2-1	TGTGCCAGCAGTACGGGACTAGCGAGAAGAGAGCAGTTCTTC	CASSTGLARREQFF
TRBV5-1	15	TRBD1	TRBJ1-1	TGCGCCAGCAGCTTACAGGGGGCAAGGGACACTGAAGCTTTCTTT	CASSLQGARDTEAFF
TRBV30	15	.	TRBJ1-3	TGTGCCTGGAGCTTCCGGACGAGCTCTGGAAACACCATATATTTT	CAWSFRTSSGNTIYF
TRBV12-5	20	.	TRBJ2-6	TGTGCTAGTGGTTTGGTAAGATTTTTAGGCTTGGACTCTGGGGCCAACGTCCTGACTTTC	CASGLVRFLGLDSGANVLTF